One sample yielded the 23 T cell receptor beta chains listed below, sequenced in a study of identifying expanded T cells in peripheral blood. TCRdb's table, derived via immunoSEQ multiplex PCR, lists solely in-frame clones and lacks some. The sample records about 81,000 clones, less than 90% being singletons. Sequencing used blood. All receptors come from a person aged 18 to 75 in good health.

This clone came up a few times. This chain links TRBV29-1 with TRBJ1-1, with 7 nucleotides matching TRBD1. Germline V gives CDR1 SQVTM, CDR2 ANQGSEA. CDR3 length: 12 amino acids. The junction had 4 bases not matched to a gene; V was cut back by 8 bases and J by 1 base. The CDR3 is CSTPGGNTEAFF. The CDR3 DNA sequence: TGCAGCACCCCAGGGGGGAACACTGAAGCTTTCTTT.

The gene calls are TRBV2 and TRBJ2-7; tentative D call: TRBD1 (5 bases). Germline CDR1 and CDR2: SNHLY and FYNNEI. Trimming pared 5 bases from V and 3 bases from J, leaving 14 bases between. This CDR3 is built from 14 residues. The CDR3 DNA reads TGTGCCAGCAGTCCTACCCGACAGATCTACGAGCAGTACTTC. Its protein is CASSPTRQIYEQYF.

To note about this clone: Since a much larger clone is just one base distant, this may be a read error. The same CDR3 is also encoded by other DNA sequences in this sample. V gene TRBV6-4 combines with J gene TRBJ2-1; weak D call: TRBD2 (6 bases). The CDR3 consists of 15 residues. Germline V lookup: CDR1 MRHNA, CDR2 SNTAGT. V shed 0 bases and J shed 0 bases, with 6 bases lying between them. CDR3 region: CASSDSSGSYNEQFF. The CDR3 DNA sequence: TGTGCCAGCAGTGACTCTAGCGGCTCCTACAATGAGCAGTTCTTC.

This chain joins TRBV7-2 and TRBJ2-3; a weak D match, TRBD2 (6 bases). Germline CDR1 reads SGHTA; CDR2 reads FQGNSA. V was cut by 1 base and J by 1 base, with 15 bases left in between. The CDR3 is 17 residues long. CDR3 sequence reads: CASSLGWLARGTDTQYF. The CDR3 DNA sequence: TGTGCCAGCAGCTTAGGCTGGCTAGCGAGGGGCACAGATACGCAGTATTTT. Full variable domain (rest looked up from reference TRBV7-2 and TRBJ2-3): GAGVSQSPSNKVTEKGKDVELRCDPISGHTALYWYRQSLGQGLEFLIYFQGNSAPDKSGLPSDRFSAERTGGSVSTLTIQRTQQEDSAVYLCASSLGWLARGTDTQYFGPGTRLTVL.

Written as DNA, the CDR3 is TGTGCCAGCAGCTTAGATAGGAACAATGAGCAGTTCTTC. Translation gives CASSLDRNNEQFF. V usage is TRBV7-8 and J usage is TRBJ2-1, with unresolved D. V dropped 1 base and J dropped 5 bases, with 6 bases sitting between them. CDR3 length: 13 residues. Per germline, CDR1 SGHVS and CDR2 FQNEAQ.

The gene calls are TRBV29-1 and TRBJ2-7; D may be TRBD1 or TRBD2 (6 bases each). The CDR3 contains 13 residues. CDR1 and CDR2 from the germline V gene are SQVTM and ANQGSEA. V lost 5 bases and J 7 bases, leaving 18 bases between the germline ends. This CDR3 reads CSVQHGGEGEQYF. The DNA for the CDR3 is TGCAGCGTTCAACACGGGGGCGAAGGGGAGCAGTACTTC.

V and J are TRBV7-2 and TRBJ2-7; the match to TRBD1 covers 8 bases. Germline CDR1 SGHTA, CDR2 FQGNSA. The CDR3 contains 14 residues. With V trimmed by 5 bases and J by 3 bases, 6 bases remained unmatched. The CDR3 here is CASSPRQGNYEQYF. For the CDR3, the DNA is TGTGCCAGCAGCCCACGACAGGGGAACTACGAGCAGTACTTC.

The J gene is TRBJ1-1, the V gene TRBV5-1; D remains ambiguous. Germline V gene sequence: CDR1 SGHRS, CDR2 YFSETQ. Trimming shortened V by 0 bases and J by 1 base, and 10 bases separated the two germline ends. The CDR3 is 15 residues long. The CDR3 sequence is CASSLVGSGNTEAFF. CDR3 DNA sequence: TGCGCCAGCAGCTTGGTTGGGAGTGGGAACACTGAAGCTTTCTTT.

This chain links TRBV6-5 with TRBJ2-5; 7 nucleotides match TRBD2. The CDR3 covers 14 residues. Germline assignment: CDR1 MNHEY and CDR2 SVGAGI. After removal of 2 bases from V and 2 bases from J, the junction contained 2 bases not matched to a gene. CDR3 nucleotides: TGTGCCAGCAGTTACCGGGAGGCACAAGAGACCCAGTACTTC. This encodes CASSYREAQETQYF.

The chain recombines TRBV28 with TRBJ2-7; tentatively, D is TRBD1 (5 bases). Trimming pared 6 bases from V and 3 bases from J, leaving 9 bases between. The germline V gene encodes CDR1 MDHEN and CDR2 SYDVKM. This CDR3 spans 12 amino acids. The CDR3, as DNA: TGTGCCAGCAGATCAGGGAACTACGAGCAGTACTTC. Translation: CASRSGNYEQYF. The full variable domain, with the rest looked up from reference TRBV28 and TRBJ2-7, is DVKVTQSSRYLVKRTGEKVFLECVQDMDHENMFWYRQDPGLGLRLIYFSYDVKMKEKGDIPEGYSVSREKKERFSLILESASTNQTSMYLCASRSGNYEQYFGPGTRLTVT.

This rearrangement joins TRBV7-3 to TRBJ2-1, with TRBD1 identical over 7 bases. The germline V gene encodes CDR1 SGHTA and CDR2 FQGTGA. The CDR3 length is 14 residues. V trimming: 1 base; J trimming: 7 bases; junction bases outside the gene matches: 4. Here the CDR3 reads CASSLRKQGNEQFF. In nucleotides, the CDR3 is TGTGCCAGCAGCTTAAGAAAACAGGGGAATGAGCAGTTCTTC.

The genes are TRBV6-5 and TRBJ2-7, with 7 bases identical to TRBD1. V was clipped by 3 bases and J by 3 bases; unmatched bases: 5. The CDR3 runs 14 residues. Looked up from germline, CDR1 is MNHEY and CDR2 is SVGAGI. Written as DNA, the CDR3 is TGTGCCAGCAGTTATCGGGGACAGAGCTACGAGCAGTACTTC. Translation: CASSYRGQSYEQYF.

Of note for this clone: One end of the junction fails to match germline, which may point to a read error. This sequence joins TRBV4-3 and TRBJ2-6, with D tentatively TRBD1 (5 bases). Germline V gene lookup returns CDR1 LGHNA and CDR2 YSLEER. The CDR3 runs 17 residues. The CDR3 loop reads CASSQDSRPSGANVLTF. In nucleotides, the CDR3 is TGCGCCAGCAGTCAAGACAGCCGCCCCTCTGGGGCCAACGTCCTGACTTTC.

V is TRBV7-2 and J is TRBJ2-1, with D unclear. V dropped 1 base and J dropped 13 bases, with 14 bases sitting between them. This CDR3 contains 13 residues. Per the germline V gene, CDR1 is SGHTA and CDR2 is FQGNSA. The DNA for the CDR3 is TGTGCCAGCAGCTTAGAAAACTGGGTTAGACAGTTCTTC. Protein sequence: CASSLENWVRQFF.

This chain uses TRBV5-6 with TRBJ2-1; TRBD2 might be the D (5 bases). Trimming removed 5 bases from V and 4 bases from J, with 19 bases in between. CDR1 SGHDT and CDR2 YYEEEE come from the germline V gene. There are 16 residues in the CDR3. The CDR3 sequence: CASSWFSAFLYNEQFF. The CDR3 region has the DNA TGTGCCAGCAGTTGGTTTAGCGCTTTCCTTTACAATGAGCAGTTCTTC.

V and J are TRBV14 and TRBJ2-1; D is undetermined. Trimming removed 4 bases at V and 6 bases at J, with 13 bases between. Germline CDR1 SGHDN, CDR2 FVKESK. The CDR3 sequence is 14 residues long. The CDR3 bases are TGTGCCAGCAGCCCCTTTCAAGGGATCAATGAGCAGTTCTTC. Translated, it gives CASSPFQGINEQFF. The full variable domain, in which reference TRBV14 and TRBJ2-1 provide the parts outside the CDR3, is EAGVTQFPSHSVIEKGQTVTLRCDPISGHDNLYWYRRVMGKEIKFLLHFVKESKQDESGMPNNRFLAERTGGTYSTLKVQPAELEDSGVYFCASSPFQGINEQFFGPGTRLTVL.

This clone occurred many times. CDR3 sequence (DNA): TGCGCCAGCAGCTTGGCTGGGACAGGGAACACTGAAGCTTTCTTT. This sequence encodes CASSLAGTGNTEAFF. The chain has TRBV5-1 and TRBJ1-1, with TRBD1 matching 8 bases. The CDR3 loop spans 15 amino acids. Unmatched junction bases numbered 2, after V lost 0 bases and J lost 1 base. CDR1 and CDR2 from the germline V gene are SGHRS and YFSETQ.

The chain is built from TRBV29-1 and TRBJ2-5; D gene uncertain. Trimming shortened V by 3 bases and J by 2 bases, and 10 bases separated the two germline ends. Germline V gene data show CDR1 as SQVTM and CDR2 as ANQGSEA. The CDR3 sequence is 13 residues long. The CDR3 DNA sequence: TGCAGCGTTGAGTTTAGCCGACAAGAGACCCAGTACTTC. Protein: CSVEFSRQETQYF.

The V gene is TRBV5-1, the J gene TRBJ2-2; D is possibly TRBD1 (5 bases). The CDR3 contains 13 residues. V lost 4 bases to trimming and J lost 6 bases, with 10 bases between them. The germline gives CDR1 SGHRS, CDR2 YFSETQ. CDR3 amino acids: CASSPDTPGELFF. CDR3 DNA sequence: TGCGCCAGCAGCCCGGACACCCCCGGGGAGCTGTTTTTT. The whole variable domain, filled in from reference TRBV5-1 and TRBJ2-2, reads KAGVTQTPRYLIKTRGQQVTLSCSPISGHRSVSWYQQTPGQGLQFLFEYFSETQRNKGNFPGRFSGRQFSNSRSEMNVSTLELGDSALYLCASSPDTPGELFFGEGSRLTVL.

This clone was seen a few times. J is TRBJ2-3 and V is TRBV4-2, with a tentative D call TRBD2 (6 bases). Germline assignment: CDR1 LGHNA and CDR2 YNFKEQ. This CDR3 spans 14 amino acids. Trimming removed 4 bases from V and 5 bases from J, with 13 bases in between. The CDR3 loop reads CASSREVSEDTQYF. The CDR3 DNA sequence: TGTGCCAGCAGCCGGGAGGTTTCGGAAGATACGCAGTATTTT.

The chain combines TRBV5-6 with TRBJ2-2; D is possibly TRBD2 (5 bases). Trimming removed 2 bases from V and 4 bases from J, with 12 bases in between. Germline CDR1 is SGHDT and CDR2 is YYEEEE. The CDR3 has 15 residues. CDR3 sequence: CASSFPTSSTGELFF. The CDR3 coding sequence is TGTGCCAGCAGCTTCCCCACTAGTAGCACCGGGGAGCTGTTTTTT.

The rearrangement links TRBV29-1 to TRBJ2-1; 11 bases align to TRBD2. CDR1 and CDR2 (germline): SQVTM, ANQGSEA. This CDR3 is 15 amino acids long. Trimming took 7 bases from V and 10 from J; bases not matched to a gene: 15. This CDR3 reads CSGRTSGSPQTEQFF. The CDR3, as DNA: TGCAGCGGACGAACTAGCGGGAGTCCACAGACGGAGCAGTTCTTC.

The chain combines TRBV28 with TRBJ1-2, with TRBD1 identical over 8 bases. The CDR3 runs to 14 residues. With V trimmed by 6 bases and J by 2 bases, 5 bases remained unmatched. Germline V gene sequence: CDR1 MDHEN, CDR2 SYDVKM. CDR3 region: CASRLDRGNYGYTF. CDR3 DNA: TGTGCCAGCAGACTCGACAGGGGCAACTATGGCTACACCTTC.